This T cell receptor (beta chain) was captured in a study of shared clonotypes between healthy human individuals. The overall study: The study used three CD4 naive, three CD4 memory, two CD8 naive and one CD8 memory plate per donor.

Sorted-subset replicate PCRs used around 200 ng of genomic DNA. This amount corresponded to some 30,000 T cell genomes. Libraries were prepared by immunoSEQ multiplex PCR; TCRdb keeps only in-frame clonotypes and omits some of them. The profile shows about 870,000 clones, over 90% of them singletons. Selected positively for CCR7 and CD45RO-negative, naive CD8 cells excluded terminally differentiated effector memory CD45RA+ cells. All donors were healthy HIV-negative adults lacking recent acute infections or vaccinations. Germline assignment: CDR1 SGDLS and CDR2 YYNGEE. Unmatched junction bases numbered 12, after V lost 1 base and J lost 5 bases. CDR3 size: 16 residues.

The sample taken for sequencing was naive CD8+ T cells sorted from blood. This clonotype originated in a man younger than 45 in good health. J is TRBJ2-7 and V is TRBV9; 7 nucleotides align to TRBD2. CDR3: CASSVSLRGETHEQYF. The CDR3 DNA follows: TGTGCCAGCAGCGTAAGTCTCCGGGGGGAGACCCACGAGCAGTACTTC.